This note documents a single T cell receptor beta chain sequence. What antigen it recognizes has not been identified. No base quality information exists; no much larger clone differs at one position. TCRbeta CDR3 regions were amplified from genomic DNA using the immunoSEQ Assay, a bias-controlled multiplex PCR. In the authors' own workflow: Nucleated cell counts per sample were estimated from amplification of reference gene primers within the assay. Sequence reads were collapsed and filtered to measure the absolute abundance of every unique TCRbeta CDR3 rearrangement. For each sample, productive Simpson clonality was calculated as the square root of Simpson's diversity index across productive rearrangements. TCRdb mirrors the immuneACCESS table, restricted to in-frame sequences. Some clones are absent from its copies; in checked studies, under half trace to an unresolved V gene, and the reason for the others is unknown. The V and J calls and clone size were taken over from that table, and D and trimming were inferred from the DNA. The sample table contains 250,000 or so clones; only one count was recorded for about 89% of them. The ten largest account for less than 1.6% of the sample.

Samples from volunteer blood donors who had recovered from COVID-19 were contributed by a second Seattle source. Each collaborating institution followed its own protocols to collect whole blood in K2EDTA tubes. For TCRbeta analysis, collaborators shipped samples in one of three forms: frozen whole blood, isolated PBMCs, or DNA extracted from either of those sample types. This sample was taken from a study of blood T cell repertoires in COVID-19 (dated by TCRdb to the early 2020s). Some background on the complete study: Collaborator samples came from the United States, Italy and Spain and covered acute and convalescent phases of COVID-19. The material from the prospective study consisted of cDNA or gDNA derived from T cells, B-cell-depleted T cells, or PBMCs. Subjects who had been exposed to COVID-19, were actively infected with it, or had recovered from it provided the deeply sampled blood TCRbeta repertoires that made up the dataset. The repertoires were released in a freely available public database intended as a resource for research on the immune response to SARS-CoV-2. The samples were drawn from two sources: the first 160 participants of the ongoing ImmuneRACE study, and over 950 subjects contributed by 6 global collaborators. A de-identified subject ID, COVID-19 status, age in years and sex were almost always included in the sample metadata. Where available, HLA class I and class II types were obtained from metadata supplied by the sample provider rather than from assay-based typing. The research as a whole found: The quantity of clinical and demographic metadata differed by source and by participant and was supplied without curation.

V is cut by 5 bases and J by 0 bases, and the space between the germline ends is 11 bases. Spanning cysteine to phenylalanine, the CDR3 consists of 15 amino acids. Left in the record is the CDR3 DNA by itself, 45 bases read in frame from the first base. The CDR1 and CDR2 encoded by the germline V gene (reference sequence) are PRHDT and FYEKMQ. The TCR was taken from a woman aged 40-49 years who had recovered from COVID-19. Recombination joined TRBV13 with TRBJ2-1, with the D segment identity uncertain. Material for sequencing was peripheral blood. The CDR3 sequence is CASSLLILSYNEQFF. The bases are TGTGCCAGCAGCCTACTTATACTCTCCTACAATGAGCAGTTCTTC. The reference TRBV13 and TRBJ2-1 proteins fill in what lies around the CDR3, so the full variable domain reads AAGVIQSPRHLIKEKRETATLKCYPIPRHDTVYWYQQGPGQDPQFLISFYEKMQSDKGSIPDRFSAQQFSDYHSELNMSSLELGDSALYFCASSLLILSYNEQFFGPGTRLTVL.